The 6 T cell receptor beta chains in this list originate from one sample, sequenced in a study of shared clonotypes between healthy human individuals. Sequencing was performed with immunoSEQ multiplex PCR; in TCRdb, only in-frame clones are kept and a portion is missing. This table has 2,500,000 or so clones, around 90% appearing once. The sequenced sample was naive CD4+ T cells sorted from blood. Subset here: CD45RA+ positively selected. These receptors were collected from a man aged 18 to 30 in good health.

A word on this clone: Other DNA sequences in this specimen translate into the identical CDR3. The CDR3 reads CASSYGTEAFF. DNA of the CDR3: TGTGCCAGCAGTTACGGGACCGAAGCTTTCTTT. The chain combines TRBV6-5 with TRBJ1-1; D is possibly TRBD1 (5 bases). The V and J ends lost 2 bases and 8 bases respectively, with 6 bases between them. This CDR3 comprises 11 residues. Germline assignment: CDR1 MNHEY and CDR2 SVGAGI.

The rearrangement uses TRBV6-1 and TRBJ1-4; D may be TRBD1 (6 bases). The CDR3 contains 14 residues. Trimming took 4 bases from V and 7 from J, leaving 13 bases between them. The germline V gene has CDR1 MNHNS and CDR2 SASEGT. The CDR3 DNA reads TGTGCCAGCAGTGTAAGGGGGGCTGGTGAAAAACTGTTTTTT. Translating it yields CASSVRGAGEKLFF.

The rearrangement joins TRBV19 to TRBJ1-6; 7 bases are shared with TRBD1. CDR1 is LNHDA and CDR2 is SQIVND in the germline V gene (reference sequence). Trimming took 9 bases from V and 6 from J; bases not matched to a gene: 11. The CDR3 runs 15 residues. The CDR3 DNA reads TGTGCCAGCACCGCCTCGGACAGGATTAATTCACCCCTCCACTTT. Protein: CASTASDRINSPLHF.

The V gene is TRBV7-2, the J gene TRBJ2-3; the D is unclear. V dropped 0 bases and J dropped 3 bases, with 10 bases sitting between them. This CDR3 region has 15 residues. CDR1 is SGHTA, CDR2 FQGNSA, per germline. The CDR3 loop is CASSLAKKGTDTQYF. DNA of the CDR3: TGTGCCAGCAGCTTAGCGAAAAAGGGAACAGATACGCAGTATTTT.

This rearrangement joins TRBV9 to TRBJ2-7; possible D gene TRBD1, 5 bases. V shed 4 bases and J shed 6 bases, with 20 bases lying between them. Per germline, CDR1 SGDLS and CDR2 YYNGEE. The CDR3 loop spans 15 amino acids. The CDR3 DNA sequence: TGTGCCAGCAGCAACCTTCCGACCCCGCAGGGCGAGCAGTACTTC. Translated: CASSNLPTPQGEQYF.

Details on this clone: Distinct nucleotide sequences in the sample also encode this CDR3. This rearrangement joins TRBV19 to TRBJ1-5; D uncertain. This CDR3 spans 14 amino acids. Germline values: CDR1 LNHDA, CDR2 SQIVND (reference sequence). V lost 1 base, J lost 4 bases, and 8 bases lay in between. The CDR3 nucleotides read TGTGCCAGTAGTATAGTCGGCACTAATCAGCCCCAGCATTTT. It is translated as CASSIVGTNQPQHF.